This TCR beta chain was identified in a study of regulatory T cells in long-lasting Graves disease. General study points: Sample size, which was small, may have reduced accuracy. A greater number of public clonotypes (about 2,900) was shared by persistent patients than by new patients (over 900).

Per germline, CDR1 MDHEN and CDR2 SYDVKM. This CDR3 is 16 amino acids long. Trimming removed 4 bases from V and 4 bases from J; junction bases left unmatched: 8. This clonotype was seen repeatedly, ten times or more. Its antigen is not identified. TCR beta libraries were built with iRepertoire HTBI primers and Arm-PCR of CDR3 regions. MiXCR was run by TCRdb on the multiplex PCR reads, yielding one entry per CDR3 protein. The sample lists approximately 690,000 distinct CDR3 sequences; around 30% were seen once. Time point of the sample: persistent/refractory GD, antithyroid drugs over 5 years with positive TRAb. The TCR library was made from RNA that had been extracted from PBMCs in TRIzol. An endocrinology department located in Xi'an, China, was where the patients came from. With EDTA tubes as the receptacles, around 10 milliliters of peripheral blood were drawn.

The clonotype originates from a female donor with Graves disease. Specimen: peripheral blood mononuclear cells (PBMCs), collected when the disease was refractory, from a patient treated with antithyroid drugs. J is TRBJ1-4 and V is TRBV28; TRBD1 matches 8 bases. For the CDR3, the DNA is TGTGCCAGCAGTTCCGACCAGACAGGGGTTAATGAAAAACTGTTTTTT. Translated, it gives CASSSDQTGVNEKLFF. The full variable domain, its missing parts supplied by reference TRBV28 and TRBJ1-4, is DVKVTQSSRYLVKRTGEKVFLECVQDMDHENMFWYRQDPGLGLRLIYFSYDVKMKEKGDIPEGYSVSREKKERFSLILESASTNQTSMYLCASSSDQTGVNEKLFFGSGTQLSVL.